The 12 T cell receptor beta chains below all came from one sample that was sequenced in a study of T cells in Graves' hyperthyroidism and ophthalmopathy. Amplification of TCR beta CDR3 regions used RNA as the template. Primed by the HTBI set, a first-round RT-PCR was run on the TCR CDR3. TCRdb analysed the multiplex PCR reads with MiXCR anew, one entry per CDR3 protein. This sample carries more than 300,000 distinct CDR3 sequences, approximately 18% of them seen once, and the ten largest clones take more than 30%. What was sequenced was blood. The source of these receptors is a woman aged 30 to 39 with Graves' hyperthyroidism that later progressed to Graves' ophthalmopathy.

This clonotype was observed at least ten times. The chain combines TRBV11-2 with TRBJ2-1, with 9 bases lining up with TRBD2. Germline CDR1 reads SGHAT; CDR2 reads FQNNGV. The CDR3 extends over 17 amino acids. V shed 8 bases, J shed 0 bases, and the junction held 11 bases outside the gene matches. The CDR3 loop reads CASAGASGAFSYNEQFF. CDR3 nucleotide sequence: TGTGCCAGCGCGGGGGCTAGCGGGGCCTTCTCCTACAATGAGCAGTTCTTC.

V is TRBV10-2 and J is TRBJ1-3, with no clear D. Deletions cut 3 bases from V and 0 bases from J, with 6 bases between. Looked up from germline, CDR1 is WSHSY and CDR2 is SAAADI. This CDR3 comprises 14 residues. The CDR3 DNA follows: TGCGCCAGCAGTGAAGGGAGCTCTGGAAACACCATATATTTT. Protein sequence: CASSEGSSGNTIYF.

This clonotype was detected many times. V usage is TRBV6-6 and J usage is TRBJ2-7; TRBD1 or TRBD2 may be the D gene (5 bases each). In germline, CDR1 is MNHNY, CDR2 SVGAGI (reference sequence). The CDR3 totals 17 residues. V lost 0 bases and J 9 bases, leaving 24 bases between the germline ends. The CDR3 loop reads CASSYSLNRGPQFGQYF. The CDR3 DNA reads TGTGCCAGCAGTTACTCCCTCAACCGGGGCCCCCAGTTCGGGCAGTACTTC.

This clonotype was counted many times. This chain uses TRBV28 with TRBJ2-1, with 14 bases lining up with TRBD2. The germline CDR1 and CDR2 sequences are MDHEN and SYDVKM. The CDR3 has 18 amino acids. J lost 6 bases, V lost 4 bases, and 11 bases had no gene match. The CDR3 coding sequence is TGTGCCAGCAGTTCCGTCCTGACTAGCGGGAGGGGGATCAATGAGCAGTTCTTC. This translates into CASSSVLTSGRGINEQFF.

Many counts were recorded for this clonotype. The V gene is TRBV7-9, the J gene TRBJ1-1; 7 nucleotides match TRBD1. The trim removed 6 bases at V and 3 bases at J, leaving 16 bases unmatched. This CDR3 spans 17 amino acids. CDR1 and CDR2 from the germline V gene are SEHNR and FQNEAQ (reference sequence). CDR3 nucleotide sequence: TGTGCCAGCAGTTGGAACGACCCAGGGGGTCGAGACACTGAAGCTTTCTTT. This sequence encodes CASSWNDPGGRDTEAFF.

This clonotype has at least ten counts. This chain links TRBV20-1 with TRBJ1-5; D perhaps matches TRBD1 (5 bases). CDR1 and CDR2 (germline): DFQATT, SNEGSKA (reference sequence). This CDR3 has 14 amino acids. V was trimmed by 0 bases and J by 1 base, leaving 7 bases between them. The CDR3 coding sequence is TGCAGTGCTAGAGATAACAGGAGCAATCAGCCCCAGCATTTT. Translating it yields CSARDNRSNQPQHF.

This clonotype was observed many times. The rearrangement links TRBV6-1 to TRBJ1-5; the match to TRBD1 covers 8 bases. The ends lost 6 bases at V and 1 base at J; junction bases unmatched: 2. This CDR3 has 14 amino acids. Germline CDR1 is MNHNS and CDR2 is SASEGT. CDR3 loop: CASSRQGSNQPQHF. The CDR3 DNA follows: TGTGCCAGCAGCAGACAGGGGAGCAATCAGCCCCAGCATTTT.

This clonotype occurred many times. This chain connects TRBV28 to TRBJ2-2; TRBD2 might be the D (6 bases). Per the germline V gene, CDR1 is MDHEN and CDR2 is SYDVKM. V dropped 4 bases and J dropped 6 bases, with 12 bases sitting between them. The CDR3 is 14 residues long. The CDR3 loop is CASSSMGGAGELFF. For the CDR3, the DNA is TGTGCCAGCAGTTCAATGGGGGGTGCCGGGGAGCTGTTTTTT.

This clonotype was seen ten or more times. This rearrangement joins TRBV2 to TRBJ2-3; 11 positions match TRBD2. This CDR3 comprises 17 residues. The V and J ends lost 2 bases and 2 bases, in that order; junction bases with no gene match: 6. Germline lookup yields CDR1 SNHLY and CDR2 FYNNEI. This CDR3 reads CASSETTSGAVTDTQYF. The DNA for the CDR3 is TGTGCCAGCAGTGAAACGACTAGCGGGGCCGTCACAGATACGCAGTATTTT.

The V call is TRBV28, the J call TRBJ1-2; possible D gene TRBD1, 6 bases. The CDR3 is 14 residues long. Trimming took off 3 bases at V and 6 bases at J, with 14 bases between the two ends. The germline V gene has CDR1 MDHEN and CDR2 SYDVKM. The CDR3 protein is CASSLGQGRDGYTF. As DNA, the CDR3 is TGTGCCAGCAGTTTGGGGCAGGGGAGGGATGGCTACACCTTC.

The chain employs TRBV12-3 or TRBV12-4 and TRBJ2-3; TRBD2 matches 9 bases. Trimming removed 3 bases from V and 9 bases from J; junction bases left unmatched: 7. CDR3 length: 14 amino acids. The CDR3 DNA is TGTGCCAGCAGTTTCCGCGGGGGGGGCGGCACGCAGTATTTT. It yields the protein CASSFRGGGGTQYF.

This clonotype has a count of ten or more. This chain connects TRBV2 to TRBJ1-2; the D is unclear. The germline gives CDR1 SNHLY, CDR2 FYNNEI. The CDR3 totals 15 residues. Trimming removed 4 bases from V and 0 bases from J, with 12 bases in between. CDR3 amino acids: CASSGVVATNYGYTF. CDR3 bases: TGTGCCAGCAGTGGGGTAGTGGCAACTAACTATGGCTACACCTTC.